This passage covers 25 T cell receptor beta chains from one sample sequenced in a study of metastatic and nonmetastatic thyroid tumors. Prior to thyroid surgery, none of the patients had received any treatment. TCRdb called clones again from the PCR reads with MiXCR. The data hold under 25,000 clones, with just over 25% observed a single time. Sequences were obtained from blood. The receptors here all came from a male donor with papillary thyroid cancer or a benign thyroid nodule (not recorded which). Some clones in this sample may be carry-over from other donors' samples.

This clone has a count of ten or more. V usage is TRBV19 and J usage is TRBJ2-5; D could derive from TRBD1 or TRBD2 (5 bases each). Trimming stripped 8 bases from V and 5 bases from J, with 18 bases between. The CDR3 spans 14 residues. Germline values: CDR1 LNHDA, CDR2 SQIVND (reference sequence). The CDR3 nucleotides are TGTGCCAGTGGTCCGGGGCCCCTCGGGGAGACCCAGTACTTC. It encodes CASGPGPLGETQYF.

By proportion, this clone is medium-sized. The chain uses TRBV30 and TRBJ1-1; D unclear. Germline lookup yields CDR1 GTSNPN and CDR2 SVGIG (reference sequence). The V gene lost 4 bases and the J gene lost 7 bases, with 10 bases spanning the gap. The CDR3 extends over 11 amino acids. The CDR3: CAWIFVGEAFF. CDR3 nucleotides: TGTGCCTGGATTTTCGTGGGTGAAGCTTTCTTT.

The chain joins TRBV11-1 to TRBJ1-1, with D hard to call. In germline, CDR1 is SGHAT, CDR2 FQDESV (reference sequence). The CDR3 has 13 amino acids. V was cut by 5 bases and J by 5 bases, with 12 bases left in between. For the CDR3, the DNA is TGTGCCAGCAGCACTTTTACCCGTACTGAAGCTTTCTTT. Its protein product is CASSTFTRTEAFF.

The chain combines TRBV6-2 or TRBV6-3 with TRBJ2-1, with 11 bases lining up with TRBD2. The CDR3 has 16 residues. Trimming at V came to 3 bases and at J to 3 bases, leaving 4 bases not matched to a gene. Looked up from germline, CDR1 is MNHEY and CDR2 is SVGEGT. CDR3 sequence reads: CASSYSLAGGYNEQFF. The DNA of the CDR3 is TGTGCCAGCAGTTATTCCCTAGCGGGAGGCTACAATGAGCAGTTCTTC.

V gene TRBV6-1 combines with J gene TRBJ2-7, with 8 nucleotides matching TRBD1. Losses at the gene ends were 5 bases for V and 4 bases for J; bases not matched to a gene: 4. Germline V gene data show CDR1 as MNHNS and CDR2 as SASEGT. The CDR3 consists of 13 residues. CDR3 sequence: CASSRTGSYEQYF. The CDR3 DNA reads TGTGCCAGCAGTCGGACAGGGTCGTACGAGCAGTACTTC.

This clone was recorded a few times. The CDR3 DNA reads as TGTGCCAGCAGTTTATCGAGGGGGCTACTCAATGAGCAGTTCTTC. Its protein product is CASSLSRGLLNEQFF. The J gene is TRBJ2-1, the V gene TRBV27, with TRBD1 identical over 7 bases. The CDR3 covers 15 residues. Germline CDR1 reads MNHEY; CDR2 reads SMNVEV (reference sequence). With 0 bases clipped from V and 6 bases from J, the junction kept 5 bases outside the gene matches.

This clone was detected only once. The chain uses TRBV7-6 and TRBJ1-2; TRBD1 is a possible D gene (5 bases). Looked up from germline, CDR1 is SGHVS and CDR2 is FNYEAQ. Trimming removed 1 base from V and 7 bases from J, with 13 bases in between. The length of the CDR3 is 14 residues. This CDR3 reads CASSLVEGLRGYTF. In DNA, the CDR3 is TGTGCCAGCAGCTTAGTGGAGGGACTACGTGGCTACACCTTC.

In this sample, this clone turned up a few times. The V gene is TRBV28, the J gene TRBJ2-6, with D hard to call. This CDR3 has 18 amino acids. CDR1 and CDR2 (germline): MDHEN, SYDVKM. V dropped 6 bases and J dropped 4 bases, with 22 bases sitting between them. CDR3 in DNA: TGTGCCAGCAGGGCCCTCTGGACGAGGATCTGGGGGGCCAACGTCCTGACTTTC. This translates into CASRALWTRIWGANVLTF. Drawing the rest from reference TRBV28 and TRBJ2-6, the complete variable domain is DVKVTQSSRYLVKRTGEKVFLECVQDMDHENMFWYRQDPGLGLRLIYFSYDVKMKEKGDIPEGYSVSREKKERFSLILESASTNQTSMYLCASRALWTRIWGANVLTFGAGSRLTVL.

This chain links TRBV20-1 with TRBJ1-6; a weak D match, TRBD1 (6 bases). Germline V gene sequence: CDR1 DFQATT, CDR2 SNEGSKA (reference sequence). This CDR3 comprises 15 residues. V gave up 0 bases and J gave up 7 bases, with 13 bases separating them. This CDR3 is CSARDTGLPNSPLHF. For the CDR3, the DNA is TGCAGTGCTAGAGATACAGGGTTGCCGAATTCACCCCTCCACTTT.

The chain carries TRBV4-1 and TRBJ2-3; D may match TRBD1 or TRBD2 (5 bases each). Deletions cut 4 bases from V and 4 bases from J, with 15 bases between. The CDR3 spans 15 residues. CDR1 MGHRA and CDR2 YSYEKL come from the germline V gene. Here the CDR3 DNA reads TGCGCCAGCAGCCCAAAGAGGGGCGGCCCAGATACGCAGTATTTT. Protein product: CASSPKRGGPDTQYF.

This clone rates as medium-sized. The V call is TRBV27, the J call TRBJ2-7; D is perhaps TRBD1 (6 bases). CDR1 is MNHEY, CDR2 SMNVEV, per germline (reference sequence). This CDR3 is built from 13 residues. The V end lost 4 bases, the J end lost 2 bases, and 9 bases lay between the germline ends. CDR3 bases: TGTGCCAGCAGTTCCGGACAGCCCTACGAGCAGTACTTC. Translation: CASSSGQPYEQYF.

In its sample, this clone is medium-sized. This chain links TRBV18 with TRBJ2-2; 7 bases line up with TRBD1. V was pared by 1 base and J by 4 bases, with 3 bases of the junction left unmatched. Germline lookup yields CDR1 KGHSH and CDR2 LQKENI. The CDR3 contains 15 residues. The CDR3 nucleotides are TGTGCCAGCTCACCACAATCAGGGGGCACCGGGGAGCTGTTTTTT. This codes for CASSPQSGGTGELFF.

This clone was counted a few times. The CDR3 nucleotides read TGTGCCAGCAGTTCCTACCCTGACAGGGCGAGGTTCGCCGGGGAGCTGTTTTTT. It encodes CASSSYPDRARFAGELFF. The chain employs TRBV28 and TRBJ2-2; 7 bases are shared with TRBD1. The CDR3 runs to 18 residues. CDR1 and CDR2 (germline): MDHEN, SYDVKM. V lost 4 bases, J lost 6 bases, and 17 bases stayed unmatched. The complete variable domain, with remaining parts taken from reference TRBV28 and TRBJ2-2, reads DVKVTQSSRYLVKRTGEKVFLECVQDMDHENMFWYRQDPGLGLRLIYFSYDVKMKEKGDIPEGYSVSREKKERFSLILESASTNQTSMYLCASSSYPDRARFAGELFFGEGSRLTVL.

This chain connects TRBV7-8 to TRBJ2-3, with 11 bases lining up with TRBD2. The V gene's germline CDR1 is SGHVS and CDR2 FQNEAQ. The CDR3 has 16 amino acids. V shed 4 bases and J 4 bases; nucleotides not matched to a gene: 7. CDR3 nucleotides: TGTGCCAGCAGCTCGTTAGCGGGAGGGCCGTCAGATACGCAGTATTTT. It codes for CASSSLAGGPSDTQYF.

This chain joins TRBV5-8 and TRBJ1-2, with D possibly matching TRBD1 (5 bases). V was clipped by 1 base and J by 3 bases, with 10 bases between them. Germline assignment: CDR1 SGHTS and CDR2 YDEGEE. This CDR3 has 14 residues. The CDR3 DNA is TGTGCCAGCAGCTTGAGGGGAGTAGACTATGGCTACACCTTC. Its protein is CASSLRGVDYGYTF.

This clone rates as medium-sized (0.01 to 0.1%). This chain connects TRBV28 to TRBJ2-7; 13 bases line up with TRBD2. This CDR3 region has 15 residues. V gave up 5 bases and J gave up 4 bases; unmatched junction bases: 5. Germline CDR1 and CDR2: MDHEN and SYDVKM. This chain's CDR3 is CASSVPGLAGYEQYF. As DNA, the CDR3 is TGTGCCAGCAGTGTCCCGGGACTAGCGGGATACGAGCAGTACTTC.

This clone is classed as medium-sized (0.01 to 0.1%). The chain employs TRBV5-1 and TRBJ2-5; possible D gene TRBD1, 5 bases. Trimming shortened V by 0 bases and J by 9 bases, and 15 bases separated the two germline ends. The germline V gene encodes CDR1 SGHRS and CDR2 YFSETQ. This CDR3 spans 14 amino acids. The DNA of the CDR3 is TGCGCCAGCAGCTTGGAAGGCCCCTCCAGGGCCCAGTACTTC. Translation gives CASSLEGPSRAQYF.

Relative to its sample, this clone is medium-sized (0.01 to 0.1%). CDR3 DNA: TGTGCCACCAGTGATCCCACTAGCGGGAGATCAGATACGCAGTATTTT. Protein: CATSDPTSGRSDTQYF. The J gene is TRBJ2-3, the V gene TRBV24-1; 11 positions agree with TRBD2. J gave up 4 bases and V 3 bases, and 5 bases lay outside the gene matches. Per germline, CDR1 KGHDR and CDR2 SFDVKD. The CDR3 is 16 amino acids.

This clone came up a few times. The chain has TRBV19 and TRBJ1-2; D not resolved. Trimming left V 6 bases short and J 0 bases short, with 11 bases between. Germline V gene lookup returns CDR1 LNHDA and CDR2 SQIVND (reference sequence). This CDR3 spans 14 amino acids. The CDR3: CASRLDETNYGYTF. The DNA for the CDR3 is TGTGCCAGTAGGTTGGACGAAACTAACTATGGCTACACCTTC.

The chain joins TRBV6-5 to TRBJ1-6, with 7 positions matching TRBD1. Germline-derived CDR1 and CDR2 are MNHEY and SVGAGI. V lost 2 bases, J lost 8 bases, and 6 bases stayed unmatched. The CDR3 runs to 15 residues. In DNA form, the CDR3 reads TGTGCCAGCAGTTACGGAGACAGGGTATATTCACCCCTCCACTTT. Protein product: CASSYGDRVYSPLHF.

V usage is TRBV5-1 and J usage is TRBJ1-2; D gene ambiguous. This CDR3 region has 15 residues. Looked up from germline, CDR1 is SGHRS and CDR2 is YFSETQ. Deletions cut 1 base from V and 5 bases from J, with 15 bases between. The CDR3 DNA reads as TGCGCCAGCAGCTTGTCTCTTGCGCAGGCTTATGGCTACACCTTC. This gives the protein CASSLSLAQAYGYTF.

This clone was found once. The rearrangement joins TRBV7-8 to TRBJ2-7; TRBD1 aligns across 8 bases. Looked up from germline, CDR1 is SGHVS and CDR2 is FQNEAQ. This CDR3 comprises 17 residues. V trimming: 4 bases; J trimming: 3 bases; junction bases outside the gene matches: 14. The CDR3 loop is CASSSGGQGKGSYEQYF. CDR3 nucleotides: TGTGCCAGCAGCTCCGGTGGACAGGGAAAGGGAAGCTACGAGCAGTACTTC.

The chain recombines TRBV6-2 or TRBV6-3 with TRBJ1-2; D is perhaps TRBD1 (6 bases). The ends were cut back, 6 bases at V and 6 bases at J, with 17 bases in the middle. The germline V gene has CDR1 MNHEY and CDR2 SVGEGT. The CDR3 is made up of 14 amino acids. The CDR3 nucleotides are TGTGCCAGCAGCCAACAGGGCTCGAGGAATGGCTACACCTTC. It yields the protein CASSQQGSRNGYTF.

This clone came up a few times. The chain recombines TRBV6-1 with TRBJ2-7, with D maybe TRBD1 (6 bases). Germline loops: CDR1 MNHNS, CDR2 SASEGT. This CDR3 has 14 amino acids. The ends were cut back, 2 bases at V and 7 bases at J, with 15 bases in the middle. CDR3 nucleotides: TGTGCCAGCAGTGAAATTCAGGGAAGGGGGGAGCAGTACTTC. Protein product: CASSEIQGRGEQYF.

By share, this clone ranks as medium-sized (0.01 to 0.1%). The chain links TRBV5-1 to TRBJ2-2; D is perhaps TRBD1 (5 bases). Trimming stripped 2 bases from V and 5 bases from J, with 16 bases between. The CDR3 spans 16 residues. Germline CDR1 is SGHRS and CDR2 is YFSETQ. CDR3 sequence (DNA): TGCGCCAGCAGCTTTCGGACACCCCCCCAAACCGGGGAGCTGTTTTTT. This translates into CASSFRTPPQTGELFF.